The clone carrying this T cell receptor beta chain was seen many times. The record originates from a study of T cells in Graves' hyperthyroidism and ophthalmopathy. This CDR3 has 14 amino acids. Trimming removed 3 bases from V and 6 bases from J, with 11 bases in between. Germline V CDR1 and CDR2: MDHEN, SYDVKM. Researchers took RNA transcripts and amplified the TCR beta CDR3 regions from them. The TCR CDR3 first-round RT-PCR relied on the HTBI primer set. MiXCR, applied by TCRdb to the multiplex PCR reads, yields one record per CDR3 protein. Here the sample spans some 380,000 distinct CDR3 sequences, approximately 13% being singletons.

V and J are TRBV28 and TRBJ2-2, with unresolved D. The TCR sequence derives from a man aged 30-40 years with Graves' hyperthyroidism that later progressed to Graves' ophthalmopathy. The sequenced material came from blood. CDR3 protein: CASSFWTDPGELFF. The CDR3 DNA is TGTGCCAGCAGTTTCTGGACGGACCCCGGGGAGCTGTTTTTT.